Here is one T cell receptor (beta chain) with its context. The library came from three nested PCR rounds adapted from ARM-PCR protocols. TCRdb re-called the multiplex PCR reads through MiXCR, storing one row per CDR3 protein. The sample contains some 70,000 distinct CDR3 sequences, under 70% of which appear only once. The data were taken from a study of tumor and adjacent non-tumor tissue in lung cancer. RNA was extracted from bulk tissue without any cell sorting. Distant lung tissue was collected more than 3 cm away from the tumor edge. V was clipped by 5 bases and J by 11 bases, with 13 bases between them. Germline lookup yields CDR1 MNHNS and CDR2 SASEGT. The CDR3 consists of 12 residues.

This chain joins TRBV6-1 and TRBJ1-5; D uncertain. Specimen: distant non-tumor lung tissue. This sequence originates from a woman in her forties or fifties with non-small cell lung cancer. CDR3 sequence reads: CASSNSNLSQHF. The CDR3 DNA follows: TGTGCCAGCAGTAACAGCAATCTGTCCCAGCATTTT.